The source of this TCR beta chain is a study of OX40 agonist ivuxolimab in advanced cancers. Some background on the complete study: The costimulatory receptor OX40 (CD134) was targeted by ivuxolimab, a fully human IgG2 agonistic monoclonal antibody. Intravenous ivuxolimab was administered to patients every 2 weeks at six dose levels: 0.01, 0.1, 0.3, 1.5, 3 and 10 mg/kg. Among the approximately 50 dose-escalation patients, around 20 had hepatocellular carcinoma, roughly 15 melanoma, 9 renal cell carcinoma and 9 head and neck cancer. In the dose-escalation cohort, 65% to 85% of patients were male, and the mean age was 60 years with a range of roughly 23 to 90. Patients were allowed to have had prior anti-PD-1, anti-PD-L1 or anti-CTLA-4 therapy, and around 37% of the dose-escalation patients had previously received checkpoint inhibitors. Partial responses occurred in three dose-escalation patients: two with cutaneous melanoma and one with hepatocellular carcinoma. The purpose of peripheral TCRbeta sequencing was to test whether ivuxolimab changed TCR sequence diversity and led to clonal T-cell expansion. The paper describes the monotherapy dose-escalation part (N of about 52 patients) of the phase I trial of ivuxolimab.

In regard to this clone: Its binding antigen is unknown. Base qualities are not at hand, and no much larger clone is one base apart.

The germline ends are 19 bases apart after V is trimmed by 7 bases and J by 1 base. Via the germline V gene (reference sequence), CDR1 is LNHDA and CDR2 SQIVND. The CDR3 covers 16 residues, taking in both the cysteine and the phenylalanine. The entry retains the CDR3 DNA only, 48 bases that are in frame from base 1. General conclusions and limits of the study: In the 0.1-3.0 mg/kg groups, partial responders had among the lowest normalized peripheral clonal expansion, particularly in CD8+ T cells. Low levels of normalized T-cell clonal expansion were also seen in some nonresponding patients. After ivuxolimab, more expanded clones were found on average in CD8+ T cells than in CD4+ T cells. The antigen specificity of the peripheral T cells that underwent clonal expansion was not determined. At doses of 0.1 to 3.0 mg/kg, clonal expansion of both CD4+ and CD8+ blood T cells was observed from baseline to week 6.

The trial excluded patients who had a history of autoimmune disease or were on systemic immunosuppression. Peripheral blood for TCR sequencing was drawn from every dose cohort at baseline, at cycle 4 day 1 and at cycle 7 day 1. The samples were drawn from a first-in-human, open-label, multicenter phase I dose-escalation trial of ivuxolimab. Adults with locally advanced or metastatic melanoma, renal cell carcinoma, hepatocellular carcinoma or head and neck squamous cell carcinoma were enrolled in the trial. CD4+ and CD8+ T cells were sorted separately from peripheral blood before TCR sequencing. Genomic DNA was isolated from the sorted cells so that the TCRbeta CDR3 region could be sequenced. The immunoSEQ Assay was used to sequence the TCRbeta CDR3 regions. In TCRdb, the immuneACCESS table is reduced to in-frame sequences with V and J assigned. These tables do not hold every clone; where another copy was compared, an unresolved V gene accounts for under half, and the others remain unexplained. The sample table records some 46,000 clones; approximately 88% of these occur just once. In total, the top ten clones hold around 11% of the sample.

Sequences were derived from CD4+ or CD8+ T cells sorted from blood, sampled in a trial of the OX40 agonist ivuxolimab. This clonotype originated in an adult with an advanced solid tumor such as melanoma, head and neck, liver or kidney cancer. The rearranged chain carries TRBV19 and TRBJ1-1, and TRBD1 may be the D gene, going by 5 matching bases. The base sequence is TGTGCCAGTACGGTAACCTCCGGACACCCGAACACTGAAGCTTTCTTT. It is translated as CASTVTSGHPNTEAFF.